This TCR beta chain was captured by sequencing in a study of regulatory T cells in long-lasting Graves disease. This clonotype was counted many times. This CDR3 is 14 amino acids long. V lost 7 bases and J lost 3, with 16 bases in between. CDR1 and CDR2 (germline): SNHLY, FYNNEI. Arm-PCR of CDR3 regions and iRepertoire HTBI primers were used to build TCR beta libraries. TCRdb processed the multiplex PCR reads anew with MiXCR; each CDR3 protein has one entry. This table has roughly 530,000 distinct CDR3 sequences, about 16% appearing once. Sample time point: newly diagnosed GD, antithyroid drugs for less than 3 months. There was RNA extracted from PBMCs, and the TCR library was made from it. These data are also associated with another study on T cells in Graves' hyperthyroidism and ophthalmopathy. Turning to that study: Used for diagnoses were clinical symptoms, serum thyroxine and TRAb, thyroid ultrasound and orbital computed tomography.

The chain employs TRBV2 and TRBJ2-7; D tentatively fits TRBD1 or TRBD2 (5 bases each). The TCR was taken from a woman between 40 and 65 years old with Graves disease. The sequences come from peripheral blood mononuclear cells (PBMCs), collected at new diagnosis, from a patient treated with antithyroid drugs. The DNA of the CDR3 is TGTGCCAGCATCCGCCCCGGGGCCCTCTACGAGCAGTACTTC. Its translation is CASIRPGALYEQYF.